This TCR beta chain was recorded in a study of molecular identifiers for immune sequencing clone quantification. Germline loops: CDR1 SEHNR, CDR2 FQNEAQ (reference sequence). The CDR3 extends over 13 amino acids. This clonotype was detected only once. One end of the junction does not line up with germline, which may come from a read error. TCRdb reanalysed the PCR reads using MiXCR and keeps one entry per CDR3 protein. The sample holds about 510,000 distinct CDR3 sequences, 25% seen once. The source of this sequence is a human donor in good health. Some libraries in this study had Jurkat cell RNA spiked in. The chain uses TRBV7-9 and TRBJ2-7; D not resolved. The sequencing sample was made of naive CD8+ T cells from blood, with Jurkat cell RNA spiked in. Subset in this sample: FACS-sorted CD8+CD4-CCR7+CD45RA+ naive T cells. The CDR3 loop is CASGLPANYEQYF. In DNA form, the CDR3 reads TGTGCCAGCGGCTTACCGGCTAACTACGAGCAGTACTTC.